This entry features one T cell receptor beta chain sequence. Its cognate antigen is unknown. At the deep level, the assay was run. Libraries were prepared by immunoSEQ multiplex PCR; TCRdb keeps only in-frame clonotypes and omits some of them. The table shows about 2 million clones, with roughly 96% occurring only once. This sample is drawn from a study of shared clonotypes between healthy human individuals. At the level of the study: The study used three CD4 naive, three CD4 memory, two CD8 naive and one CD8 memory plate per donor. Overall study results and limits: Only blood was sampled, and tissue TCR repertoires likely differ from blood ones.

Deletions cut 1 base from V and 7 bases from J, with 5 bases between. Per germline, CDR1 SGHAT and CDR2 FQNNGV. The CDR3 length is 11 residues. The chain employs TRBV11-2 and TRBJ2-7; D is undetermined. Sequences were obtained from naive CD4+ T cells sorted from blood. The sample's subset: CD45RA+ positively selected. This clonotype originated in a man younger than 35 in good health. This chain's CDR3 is CASSLAKEQYF. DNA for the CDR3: TGTGCCAGCAGCTTAGCAAAAGAGCAGTACTTC.